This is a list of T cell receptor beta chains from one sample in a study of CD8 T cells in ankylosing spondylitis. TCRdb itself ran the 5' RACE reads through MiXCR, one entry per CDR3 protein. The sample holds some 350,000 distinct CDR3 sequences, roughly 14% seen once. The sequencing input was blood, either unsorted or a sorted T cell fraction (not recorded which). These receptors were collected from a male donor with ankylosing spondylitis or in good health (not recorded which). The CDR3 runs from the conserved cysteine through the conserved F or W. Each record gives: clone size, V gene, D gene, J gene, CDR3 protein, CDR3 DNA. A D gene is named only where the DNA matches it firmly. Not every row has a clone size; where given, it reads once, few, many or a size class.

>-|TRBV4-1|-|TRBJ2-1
CASSQTPTALSYNEQFF
TGCGCCAGCAGCCAAACTCCCACAGCTCTCTCCTACAATGAGCAGTTCTTC
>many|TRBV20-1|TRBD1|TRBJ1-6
CSAPGGTDSSPLHF
TGCAGTGCTCCCGGGGGGACAGACTCTTCACCCCTCCACTTT
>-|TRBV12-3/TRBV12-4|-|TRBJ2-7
CASKEGISYEQYF
TGTGCCAGCAAAGAGGGGATCTCCTACGAGCAGTACTTC
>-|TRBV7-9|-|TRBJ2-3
CASSFLGQRQDTQYF
TGTGCCAGCAGCTTTTTGGGACAAAGGCAAGATACGCAGTATTTT
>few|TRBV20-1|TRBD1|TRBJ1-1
CSADRVRGTTEAFF
TGCAGTGCTGACAGGGTTAGGGGAACCACTGAAGCTTTCTTT
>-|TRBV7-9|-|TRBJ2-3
CASSLNHQGADTQYF
TGTGCCAGCAGCCTAAATCACCAAGGGGCAGATACGCAGTATTTT
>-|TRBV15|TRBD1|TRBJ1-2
CATSPLGDRVLYGYTF
TGTGCCACCAGTCCCCTAGGGGACAGGGTATTATATGGCTACACCTTC
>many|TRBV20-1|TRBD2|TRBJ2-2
CSASLRAGAGELFF
TGCAGTGCTAGCCTCCGAGCGGGAGCCGGGGAGCTGTTTTTT
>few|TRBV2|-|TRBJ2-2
CASRMGGSGELFF
TGTGCCAGCAGGATGGGGGGCTCCGGGGAGCTGTTTTTT
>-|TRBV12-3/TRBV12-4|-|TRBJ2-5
CASTLIGAETQYF
TGTGCCAGCACCCTTATCGGGGCCGAGACCCAGTACTTC
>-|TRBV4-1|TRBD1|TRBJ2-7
CASSRGTGLYEQYF
TGCGCCAGCAGCCGCGGGACAGGACTCTACGAGCAGTACTTC
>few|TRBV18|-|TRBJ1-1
CASLSLGATEAFF
TGTGCCAGCTTGTCTCTTGGGGCCACTGAAGCTTTCTTT
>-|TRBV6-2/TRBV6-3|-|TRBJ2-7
CASSYSSRKYF
TGTGCCAGCAGTTACTCAAGTAGGAAGTACTTC
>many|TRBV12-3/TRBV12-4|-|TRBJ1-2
CASSKGDYGYTF
TGTGCCAGCAGCAAGGGGGACTATGGCTACACCTTC
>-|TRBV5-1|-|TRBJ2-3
CASSLGVPSTDTQYF
TGCGCCAGCAGCTTGGGAGTCCCTAGCACAGATACGCAGTATTTT
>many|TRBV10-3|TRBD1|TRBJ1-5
CAIKDRPNQPQHF
TGTGCCATCAAGGACAGGCCCAATCAGCCCCAGCATTTT
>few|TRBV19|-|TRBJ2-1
CASSIKDNLGNEQFF
TGTGCCAGTAGTATAAAGGATAATCTGGGGAATGAGCAGTTCTTC
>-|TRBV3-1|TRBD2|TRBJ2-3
CASSQGGLAGDTQYF
TGTGCCAGCAGCCAAGGCGGACTAGCGGGGGATACGCAGTATTTT
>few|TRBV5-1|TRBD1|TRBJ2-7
CASSLSVDRGREQYF
TGCGCCAGCAGCTTAAGCGTTGACAGGGGGCGGGAGCAGTACTTC
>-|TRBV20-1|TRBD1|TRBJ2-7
CSAPRTGGREQYF
TGCAGTGCTCCCCGGACAGGGGGCAGGGAGCAGTACTTC
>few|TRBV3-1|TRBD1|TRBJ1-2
CASSQEGQGANYGYTF
TGTGCCAGCAGCCAAGAGGGACAGGGTGCCAACTATGGCTACACCTTC
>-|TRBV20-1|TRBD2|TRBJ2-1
CSSAGSYNEQFF
TGCAGCTCAGCGGGATCCTACAATGAGCAGTTCTTC
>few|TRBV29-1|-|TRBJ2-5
CSADTGRIQETQYF
TGCAGCGCTGATACAGGACGAATCCAAGAGACCCAGTACTTC
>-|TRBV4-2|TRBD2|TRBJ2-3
CASSQSAGTSGGTDTQYF
TGTGCCAGCAGCCAATCAGCCGGGACTAGCGGGGGCACAGATACGCAGTATTTT
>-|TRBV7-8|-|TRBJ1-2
CASSSDRRTYGYTF
TGTGCCAGCAGCTCCGACAGGCGGACCTATGGCTACACCTTC
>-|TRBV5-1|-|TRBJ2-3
CASSLDNGDTQYF
TGCGCCAGCAGCTTGGATAACGGGGATACGCAGTATTTT
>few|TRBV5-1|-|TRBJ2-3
CASSLGAGLTDTQYF
TGCGCCAGCAGCTTGGGGGCGGGCCTCACGGATACGCAGTATTTT
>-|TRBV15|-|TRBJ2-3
CATSRDPQGAGDTQYF
TGTGCCACCAGCAGAGACCCACAGGGCGCGGGAGATACGCAGTATTTT
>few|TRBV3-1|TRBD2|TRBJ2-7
CASSQGFSGRGYEQYF
TGTGCCAGCAGCCAAGGCTTTAGCGGGAGGGGGTACGAGCAGTACTTC
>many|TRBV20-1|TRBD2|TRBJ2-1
CSARPLAGGDNEQFF
TGCAGTGCTAGACCCCTAGCGGGAGGGGACAATGAGCAGTTCTTC
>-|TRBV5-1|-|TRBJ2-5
CASSPAQGGQETQYF
TGCGCCAGCAGCCCCGCACAAGGGGGTCAAGAGACCCAGTACTTC
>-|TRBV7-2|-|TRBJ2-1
CASSSTSWHNEQFF
TGTGCCAGCAGCTCCACCTCCTGGCACAATGAGCAGTTCTTC
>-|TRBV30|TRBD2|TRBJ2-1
CAWSVGGSGVDEQFF
TGTGCCTGGAGTGTAGGCGGGAGTGGTGTCGATGAGCAGTTCTTC
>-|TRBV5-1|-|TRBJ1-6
CASSLETSMHNSPLHF
TGCGCCAGCAGCTTGGAGACATCAATGCATAATTCACCCCTCCACTTT
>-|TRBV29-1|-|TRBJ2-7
CSVEAPGTSSYEQYF
TGCAGCGTTGAAGCACCCGGGACAAGTTCCTACGAGCAGTACTTC
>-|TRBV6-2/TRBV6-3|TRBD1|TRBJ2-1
CASSYSSGTGQGEQFF
TGTGCCAGCAGTTACTCGTCCGGGACAGGGCAGGGGGAGCAGTTCTTC
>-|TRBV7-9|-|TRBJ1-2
CASSPRERGYGYTF
TGTGCCAGCAGCCCCCGGGAGCGGGGCTATGGCTACACCTTC
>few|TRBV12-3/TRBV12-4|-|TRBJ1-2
CASSLRHSANYGYTF
TGTGCCAGCAGTCTTAGACACTCAGCTAACTATGGCTACACCTTC
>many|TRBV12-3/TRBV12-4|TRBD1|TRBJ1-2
CASSLDGTGKGYTF
TGTGCCAGCAGTTTAGACGGGACAGGGAAAGGCTACACCTTC
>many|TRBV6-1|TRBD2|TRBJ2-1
CASSLGTSERYNEQFF
TGTGCCAGCAGCCTCGGGACTAGCGAAAGGTACAATGAGCAGTTCTTC
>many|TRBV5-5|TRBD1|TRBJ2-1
CASSRQGSSYNEQFF
TGTGCCAGCAGCCGACAGGGGTCATCCTACAATGAGCAGTTCTTC
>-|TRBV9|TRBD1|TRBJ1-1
CASTTTGGSNTEAFF
TGTGCCAGCACGACGACAGGGGGCTCGAACACTGAAGCTTTCTTT
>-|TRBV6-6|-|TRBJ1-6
CASQGYDNSPLHF
TGTGCCTCACAGGGTTATGACAATTCACCCCTCCACTTT
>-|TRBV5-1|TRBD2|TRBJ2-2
CASSFGGTQWTGELFF
TGCGCCAGCAGCTTCGGGGGGACCCAATGGACCGGGGAGCTGTTTTTT
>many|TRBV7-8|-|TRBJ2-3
CASSPTLRLDTDTQYF
TGTGCCAGCAGCCCGACTCTCAGGCTAGACACAGATACGCAGTATTTT